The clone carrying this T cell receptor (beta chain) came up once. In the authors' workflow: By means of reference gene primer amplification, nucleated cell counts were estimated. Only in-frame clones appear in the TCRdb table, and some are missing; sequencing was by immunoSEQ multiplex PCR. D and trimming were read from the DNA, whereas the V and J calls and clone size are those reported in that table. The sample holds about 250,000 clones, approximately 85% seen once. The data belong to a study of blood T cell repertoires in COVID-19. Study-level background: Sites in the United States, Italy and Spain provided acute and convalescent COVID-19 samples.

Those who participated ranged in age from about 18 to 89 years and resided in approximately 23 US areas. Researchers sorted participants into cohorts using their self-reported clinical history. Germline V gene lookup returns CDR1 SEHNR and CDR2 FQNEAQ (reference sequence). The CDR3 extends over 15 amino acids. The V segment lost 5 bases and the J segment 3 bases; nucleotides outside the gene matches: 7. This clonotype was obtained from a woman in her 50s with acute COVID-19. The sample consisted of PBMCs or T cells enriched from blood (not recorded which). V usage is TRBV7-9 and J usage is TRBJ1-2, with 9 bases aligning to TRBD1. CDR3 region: CASSPGTGSDYGYTF. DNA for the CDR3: TGTGCCAGCAGCCCTGGGACAGGGTCGGACTATGGCTACACCTTC.